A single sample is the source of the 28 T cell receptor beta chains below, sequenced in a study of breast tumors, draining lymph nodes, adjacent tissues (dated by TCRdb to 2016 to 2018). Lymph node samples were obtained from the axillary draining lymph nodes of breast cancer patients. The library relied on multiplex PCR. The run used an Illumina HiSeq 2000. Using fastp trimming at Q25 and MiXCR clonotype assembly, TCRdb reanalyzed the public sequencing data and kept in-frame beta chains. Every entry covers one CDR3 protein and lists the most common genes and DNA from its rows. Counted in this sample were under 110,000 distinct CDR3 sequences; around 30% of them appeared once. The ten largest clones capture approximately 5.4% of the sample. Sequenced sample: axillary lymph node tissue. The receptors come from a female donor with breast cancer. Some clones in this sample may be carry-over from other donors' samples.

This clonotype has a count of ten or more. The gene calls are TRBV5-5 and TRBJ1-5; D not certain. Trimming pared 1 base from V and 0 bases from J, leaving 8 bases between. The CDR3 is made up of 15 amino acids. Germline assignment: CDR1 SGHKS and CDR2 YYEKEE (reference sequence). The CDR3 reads CASSLTASSNQPQHF. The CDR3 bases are TGTGCCAGCAGCTTGACCGCTAGTAGCAATCAGCCCCAGCATTTT.

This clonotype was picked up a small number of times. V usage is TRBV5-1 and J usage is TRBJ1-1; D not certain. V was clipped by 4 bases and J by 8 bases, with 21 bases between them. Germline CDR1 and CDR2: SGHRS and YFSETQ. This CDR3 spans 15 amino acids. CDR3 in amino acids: CASSPTVREDGEAFF. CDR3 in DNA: TGCGCCAGCAGCCCGACGGTCCGTGAGGACGGGGAAGCTTTCTTT.

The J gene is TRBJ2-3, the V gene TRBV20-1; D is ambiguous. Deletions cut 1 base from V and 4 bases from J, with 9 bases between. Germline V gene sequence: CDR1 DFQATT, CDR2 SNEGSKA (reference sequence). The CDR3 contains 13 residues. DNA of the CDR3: TGCAGTGCTAGAGTCGGGCCAGCAGATACGCAGTATTTT. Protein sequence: CSARVGPADTQYF.

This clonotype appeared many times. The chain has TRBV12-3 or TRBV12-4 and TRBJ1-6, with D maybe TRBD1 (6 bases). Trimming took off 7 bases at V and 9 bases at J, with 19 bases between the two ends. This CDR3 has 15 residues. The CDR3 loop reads CASNWGGGGSSPLHF. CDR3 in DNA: TGTGCCAGCAATTGGGGCGGGGGGGGCAGTTCACCCCTCCACTTT.

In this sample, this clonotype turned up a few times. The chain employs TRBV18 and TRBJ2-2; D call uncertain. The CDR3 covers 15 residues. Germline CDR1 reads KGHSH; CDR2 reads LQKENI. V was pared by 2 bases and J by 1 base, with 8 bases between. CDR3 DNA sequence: TGTGCCAGCTCACCAGATTTGGGGAACACCGGGGAGCTGTTTTTT. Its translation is CASSPDLGNTGELFF.

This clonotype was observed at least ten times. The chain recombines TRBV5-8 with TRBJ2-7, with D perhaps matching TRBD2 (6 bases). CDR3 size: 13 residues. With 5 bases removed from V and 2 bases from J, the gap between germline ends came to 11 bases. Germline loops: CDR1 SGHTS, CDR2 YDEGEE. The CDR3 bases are TGTGCCAGCAGTCGGGGGTATACCTACGAGCAGTACTTC. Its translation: CASSRGYTYEQYF.

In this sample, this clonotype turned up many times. This CDR3 is CAWSGQSNQPQHF. The DNA for the CDR3 is TGTGCCTGGAGTGGGCAGAGCAATCAGCCCCAGCATTTT. The chain is built from TRBV30 and TRBJ1-5; D is ambiguous. V lost 1 base and J 1 base, leaving 5 bases between the germline ends. Germline lookup yields CDR1 GTSNPN and CDR2 SVGIG (reference sequence). The CDR3 is 13 amino acids. Supplemented by reference TRBV30 and TRBJ1-5, the full variable domain reads SQTIHQWPATLVQPVGSPLSLECTVEGTSNPNLYWYRQAAGRGLQLLFYSVGIGQISSEVPQNLSASRPQDRQFILSSKKLLLSDSGFYLCAWSGQSNQPQHFGDGTRLSIL.

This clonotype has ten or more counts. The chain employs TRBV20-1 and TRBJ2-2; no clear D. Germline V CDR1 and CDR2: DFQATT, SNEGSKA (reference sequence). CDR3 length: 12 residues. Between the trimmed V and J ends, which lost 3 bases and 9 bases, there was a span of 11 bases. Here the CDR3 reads CSASFRSRELFF. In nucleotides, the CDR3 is TGCAGTGCTAGCTTCCGGAGCCGGGAGCTGTTTTTT.

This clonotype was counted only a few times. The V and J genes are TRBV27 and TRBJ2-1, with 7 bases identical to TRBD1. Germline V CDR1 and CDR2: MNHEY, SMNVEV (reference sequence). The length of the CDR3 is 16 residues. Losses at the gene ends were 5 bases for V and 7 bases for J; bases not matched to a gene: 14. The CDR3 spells CASSIHRGYLQNEQFF. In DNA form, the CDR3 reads TGTGCCAGCAGTATCCACAGGGGCTATTTACAAAATGAGCAGTTCTTC.

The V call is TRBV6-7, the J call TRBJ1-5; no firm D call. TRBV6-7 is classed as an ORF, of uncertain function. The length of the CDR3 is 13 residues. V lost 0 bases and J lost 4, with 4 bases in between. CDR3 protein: CASSYSSNQPQHF. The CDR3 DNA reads TGTGCCAGCAGTTACTCGAGTAATCAGCCCCAGCATTTT.

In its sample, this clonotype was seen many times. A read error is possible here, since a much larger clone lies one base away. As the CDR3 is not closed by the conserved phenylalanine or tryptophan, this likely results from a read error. The CDR3 here is CSANNYGYTS. The CDR3 DNA reads as TGCAGTGCTAACAACTATGGCTACACCTCC. The chain links TRBV20-1 to TRBJ1-2; D remains unclear. V lost 4 bases and J 2 bases, leaving 2 bases between the germline ends. Germline assignment: CDR1 DFQATT and CDR2 SNEGSKA (reference sequence). CDR3 length: 10 residues.

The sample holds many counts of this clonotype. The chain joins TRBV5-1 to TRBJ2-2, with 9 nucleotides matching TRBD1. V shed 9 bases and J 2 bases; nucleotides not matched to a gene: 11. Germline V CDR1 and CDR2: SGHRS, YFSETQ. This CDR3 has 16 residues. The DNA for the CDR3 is TGCGCCACCCCATTTAGGACAGGGGACAACACCGGGGAGCTGTTTTTT. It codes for CATPFRTGDNTGELFF.

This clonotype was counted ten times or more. Here the CDR3 reads CASSVAGVYNEQFF. The CDR3 DNA reads as TGTGCCAGCAGCGTAGCGGGGGTTTACAATGAGCAGTTCTTC. This rearrangement joins TRBV9 to TRBJ2-1; D is perhaps TRBD2 (6 bases). Germline values: CDR1 SGDLS, CDR2 YYNGEE. V was shortened by 0 bases and J by 4 bases, with 8 bases between the two germline ends. The CDR3 totals 14 residues.

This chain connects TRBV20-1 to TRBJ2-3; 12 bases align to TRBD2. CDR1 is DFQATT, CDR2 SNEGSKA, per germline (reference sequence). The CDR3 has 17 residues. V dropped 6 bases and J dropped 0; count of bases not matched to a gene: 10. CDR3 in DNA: TGCAGTGCCAATGGACTAGCGGGGACCACAAGCACAGATACGCAGTATTTT. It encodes CSANGLAGTTSTDTQYF.

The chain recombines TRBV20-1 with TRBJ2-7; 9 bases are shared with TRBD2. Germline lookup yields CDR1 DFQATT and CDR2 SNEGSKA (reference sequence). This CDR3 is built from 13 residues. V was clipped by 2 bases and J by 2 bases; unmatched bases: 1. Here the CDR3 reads CSARRGGAYEQYF. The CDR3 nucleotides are TGCAGTGCTAGACGCGGGGGGGCCTACGAGCAGTACTTC.

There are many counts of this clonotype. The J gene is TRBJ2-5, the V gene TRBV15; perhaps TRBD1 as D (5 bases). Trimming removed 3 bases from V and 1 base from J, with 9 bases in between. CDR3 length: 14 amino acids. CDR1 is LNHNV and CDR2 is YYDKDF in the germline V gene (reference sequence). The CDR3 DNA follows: TGTGCCACCAGCAGCGACAGTCCCCAAGAGACCCAGTACTTC. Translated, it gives CATSSDSPQETQYF.

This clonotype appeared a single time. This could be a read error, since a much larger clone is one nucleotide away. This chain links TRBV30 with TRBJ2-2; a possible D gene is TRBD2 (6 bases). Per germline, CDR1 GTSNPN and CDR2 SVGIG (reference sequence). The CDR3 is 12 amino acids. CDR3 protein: CAWSIGTGGLFF. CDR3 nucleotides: TGTGCCTGGAGTATCGGCACCGGGGGGCTGTTTTTT. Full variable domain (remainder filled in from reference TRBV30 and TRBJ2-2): SQTIHQWPATLVQPVGSPLSLECTVEGTSNPNLYWYRQAAGRGLQLLFYSVGIGQISSEVPQNLSASRPQDRQFILSSKKLLLSDSGFYLCAWSIGTGGLFFGEGSRLTVL.

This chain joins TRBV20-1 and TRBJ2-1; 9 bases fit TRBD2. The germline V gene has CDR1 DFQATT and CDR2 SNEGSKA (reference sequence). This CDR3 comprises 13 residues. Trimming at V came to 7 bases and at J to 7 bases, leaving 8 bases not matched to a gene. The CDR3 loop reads CSGGSAGGNEQFF. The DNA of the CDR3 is TGCAGTGGAGGTTCAGCGGGGGGAAATGAGCAGTTCTTC.

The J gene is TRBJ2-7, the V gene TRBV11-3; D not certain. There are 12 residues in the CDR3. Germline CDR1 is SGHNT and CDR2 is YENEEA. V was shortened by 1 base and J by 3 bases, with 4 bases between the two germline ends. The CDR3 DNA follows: TGTGCCAGCAGCTTAGCGAACTACGAGCAGTACTTC. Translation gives CASSLANYEQYF.

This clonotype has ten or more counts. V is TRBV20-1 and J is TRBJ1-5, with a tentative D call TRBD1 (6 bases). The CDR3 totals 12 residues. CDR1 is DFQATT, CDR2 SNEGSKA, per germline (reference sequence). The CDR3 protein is CSGTPDRQPQHF. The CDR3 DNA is TGCAGCGGGACACCGGATCGGCAGCCCCAGCATTTT.

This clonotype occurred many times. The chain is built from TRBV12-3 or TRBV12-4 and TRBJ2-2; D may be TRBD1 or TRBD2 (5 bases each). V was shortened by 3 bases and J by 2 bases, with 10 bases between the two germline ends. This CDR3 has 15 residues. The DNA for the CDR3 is TGTGCCAGCAGTTTGGGGGAAAGAAACACCGGGGAGCTGTTTTTT. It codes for CASSLGERNTGELFF.

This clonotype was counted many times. The CDR3 DNA reads as TGCGCCAGCAGCCAAGGTTCAGCGGGGCGAGGGGAGACCCAGTACTTC. It codes for CASSQGSAGRGETQYF. The V call is TRBV4-3, the J call TRBJ2-5; 7 bases match TRBD2. Germline CDR1 LGHNA, CDR2 YSLEER. Trimming removed 1 base from V and 5 bases from J; junction bases left unmatched: 10. The CDR3 has 16 residues.

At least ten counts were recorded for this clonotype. CDR3 sequence (DNA): TGTGCCAGCAGCTTACGGCGGACATCTGGAAACACCATATATTTT. This encodes CASSLRRTSGNTIYF. V is TRBV7-8 and J is TRBJ1-3; possibly TRBD1 for D (5 bases). The ends were cut back, 2 bases at V and 1 base at J, with 9 bases in the middle. The CDR3 has 15 amino acids. Germline CDR1 reads SGHVS; CDR2 reads FQNEAQ.

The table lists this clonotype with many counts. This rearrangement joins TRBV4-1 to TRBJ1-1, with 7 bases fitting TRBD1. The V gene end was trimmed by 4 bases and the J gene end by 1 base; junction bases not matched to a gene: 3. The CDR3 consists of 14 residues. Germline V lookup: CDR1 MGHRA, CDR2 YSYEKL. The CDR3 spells CASSRDRANTEAFF. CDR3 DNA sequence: TGCGCCAGCAGCCGAGACAGGGCGAACACTGAAGCTTTCTTT.

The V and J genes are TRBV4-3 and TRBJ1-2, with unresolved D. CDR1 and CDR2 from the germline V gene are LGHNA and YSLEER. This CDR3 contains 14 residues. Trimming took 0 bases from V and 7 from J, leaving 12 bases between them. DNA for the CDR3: TGCGCCAGCAGCCAAGATCGGGAAGTGCGTGGCTACACCTTC. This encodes CASSQDREVRGYTF.

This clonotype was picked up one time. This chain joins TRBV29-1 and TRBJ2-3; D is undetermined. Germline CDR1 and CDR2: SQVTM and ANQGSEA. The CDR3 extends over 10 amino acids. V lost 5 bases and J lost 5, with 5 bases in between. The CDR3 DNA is TGCAGCGTTCTAAGAGATACGCAGTATTTT. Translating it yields CSVLRDTQYF.

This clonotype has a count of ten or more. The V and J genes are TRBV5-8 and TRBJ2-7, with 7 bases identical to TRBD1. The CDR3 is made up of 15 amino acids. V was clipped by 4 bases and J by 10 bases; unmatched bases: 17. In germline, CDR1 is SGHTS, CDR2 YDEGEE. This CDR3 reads CASSRNSIDRVGQYF. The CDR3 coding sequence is TGTGCCAGCAGCCGTAATTCCATAGACAGGGTTGGACAGTACTTC.

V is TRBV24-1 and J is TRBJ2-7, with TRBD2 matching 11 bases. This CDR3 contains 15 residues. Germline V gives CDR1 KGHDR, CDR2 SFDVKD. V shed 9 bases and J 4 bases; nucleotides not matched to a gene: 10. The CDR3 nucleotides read TGTGCCACCCCTTGGACTAGCGGGTGGATATACGAGCAGTACTTC. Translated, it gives CATPWTSGWIYEQYF.